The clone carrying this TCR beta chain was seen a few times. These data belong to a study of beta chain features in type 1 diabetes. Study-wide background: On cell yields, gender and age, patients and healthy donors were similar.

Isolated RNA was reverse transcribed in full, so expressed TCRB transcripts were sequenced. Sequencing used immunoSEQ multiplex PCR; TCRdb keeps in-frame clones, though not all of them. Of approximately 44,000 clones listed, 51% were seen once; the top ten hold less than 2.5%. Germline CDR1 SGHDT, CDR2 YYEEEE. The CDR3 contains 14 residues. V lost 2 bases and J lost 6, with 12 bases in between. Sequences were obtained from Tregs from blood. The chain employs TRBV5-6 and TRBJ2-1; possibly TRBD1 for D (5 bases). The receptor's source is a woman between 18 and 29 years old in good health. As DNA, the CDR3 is TGTGCCAGCAGCTTTCCAGGGAAGGGCAATGAGCAGTTCTTC. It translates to CASSFPGKGNEQFF.